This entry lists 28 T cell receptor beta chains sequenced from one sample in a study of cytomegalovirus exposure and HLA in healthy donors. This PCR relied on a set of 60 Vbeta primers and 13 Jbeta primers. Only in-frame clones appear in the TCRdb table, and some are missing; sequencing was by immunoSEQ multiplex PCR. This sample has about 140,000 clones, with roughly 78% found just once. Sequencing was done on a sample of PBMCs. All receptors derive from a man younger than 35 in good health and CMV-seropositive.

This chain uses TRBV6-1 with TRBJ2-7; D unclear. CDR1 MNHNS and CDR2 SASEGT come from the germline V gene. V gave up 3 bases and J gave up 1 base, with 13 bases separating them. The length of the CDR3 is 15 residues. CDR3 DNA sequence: TGTGCCAGCAGTGATCCCGATAGATCGTCCTACGAGCAGTACTTC. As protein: CASSDPDRSSYEQYF.

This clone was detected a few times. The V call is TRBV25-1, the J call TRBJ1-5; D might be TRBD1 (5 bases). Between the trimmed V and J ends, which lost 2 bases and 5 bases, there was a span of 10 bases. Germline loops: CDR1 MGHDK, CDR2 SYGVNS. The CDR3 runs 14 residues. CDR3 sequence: CASSEGRADQPQHF. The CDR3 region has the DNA TGTGCCAGCAGTGAAGGCAGGGCGGATCAGCCCCAGCATTTT.

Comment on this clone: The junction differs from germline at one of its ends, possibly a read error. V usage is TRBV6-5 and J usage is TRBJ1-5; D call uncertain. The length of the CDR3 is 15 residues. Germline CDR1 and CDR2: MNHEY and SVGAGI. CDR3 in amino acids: CASSDSRASNQPQHF. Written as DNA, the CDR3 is TGTGCCAGCAGTGACTCGAGGGCGAGCAATCAGCCCCAGCATTTT.

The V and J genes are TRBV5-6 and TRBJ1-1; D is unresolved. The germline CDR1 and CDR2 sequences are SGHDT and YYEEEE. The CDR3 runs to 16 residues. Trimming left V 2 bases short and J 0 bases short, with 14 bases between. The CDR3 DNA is TGTGCCAGCAGCTTAATCACCCTAATGATGAACACTGAAGCTTTCTTT. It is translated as CASSLITLMMNTEAFF. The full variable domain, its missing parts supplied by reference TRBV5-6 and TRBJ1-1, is DAGVTQSPTHLIKTRGQQVTLRCSPKSGHDTVSWYQQALGQGPQFIFQYYEEEERQRGNFPDRFSGHQFPNYSSELNVNALLLGDSALYLCASSLITLMMNTEAFFGQGTRLTVV.

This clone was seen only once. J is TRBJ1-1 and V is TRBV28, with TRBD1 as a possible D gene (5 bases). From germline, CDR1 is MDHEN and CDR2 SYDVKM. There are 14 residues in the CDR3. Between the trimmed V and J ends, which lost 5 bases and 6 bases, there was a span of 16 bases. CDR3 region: CASSRGTTPAEAFF. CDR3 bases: TGTGCCAGCAGTCGAGGGACTACCCCGGCTGAAGCTTTCTTT.

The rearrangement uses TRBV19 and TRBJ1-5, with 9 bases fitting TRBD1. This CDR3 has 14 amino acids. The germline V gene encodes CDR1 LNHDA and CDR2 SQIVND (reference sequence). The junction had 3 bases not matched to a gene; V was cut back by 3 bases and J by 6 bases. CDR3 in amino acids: CASSIGTGSQPQHF. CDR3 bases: TGTGCCAGTAGTATCGGGACAGGGTCTCAGCCCCAGCATTTT.

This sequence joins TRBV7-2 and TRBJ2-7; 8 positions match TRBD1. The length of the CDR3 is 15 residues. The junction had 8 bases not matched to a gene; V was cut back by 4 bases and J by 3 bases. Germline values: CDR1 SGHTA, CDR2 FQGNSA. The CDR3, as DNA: TGTGCCAGCAGCTCCGGGACAGGTATTTTCTACGAGCAGTACTTC. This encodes CASSSGTGIFYEQYF.

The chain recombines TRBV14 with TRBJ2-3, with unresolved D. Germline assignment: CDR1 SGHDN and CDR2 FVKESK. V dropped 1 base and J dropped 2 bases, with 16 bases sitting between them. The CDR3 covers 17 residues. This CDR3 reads CASSQAARKSITDTQYF. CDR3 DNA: TGTGCCAGCAGCCAAGCAGCGAGGAAGTCAATCACAGATACGCAGTATTTT.

CDR3 loop: CASSPGPPRGYGYTF. CDR3 DNA sequence: TGTGCCAGCAGTCCTGGACCTCCCAGGGGCTATGGCTACACCTTC. The rearrangement uses TRBV27 and TRBJ1-2, with D possibly being TRBD1 (6 bases). This CDR3 region has 15 residues. Trimming cost V 5 bases and J 4 bases, with 17 bases left between them. Germline CDR1 reads MNHEY; CDR2 reads SMNVEV (reference sequence).

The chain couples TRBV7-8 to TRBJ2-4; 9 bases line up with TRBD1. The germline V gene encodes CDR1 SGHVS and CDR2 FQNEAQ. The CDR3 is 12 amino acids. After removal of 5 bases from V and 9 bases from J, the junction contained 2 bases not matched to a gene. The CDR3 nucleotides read TGTGCCAGCAGCACGACAGGGGGCATTCAGTACTTC. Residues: CASSTTGGIQYF. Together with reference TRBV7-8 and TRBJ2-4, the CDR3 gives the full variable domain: GAGVSQSPRYKVAKRGQDVALRCDPISGHVSLFWYQQALGQGPEFLTYFQNEAQLDKSGLPSDRFFAERPEGSVSTLKIQRTQQEDSAVYLCASSTTGGIQYFGAGTRLSVL.

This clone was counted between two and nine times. CDR3: CASSPQSGQGASGYTF. In nucleotides, the CDR3 is TGTGCCAGCAGCCCCCAGTCGGGACAGGGGGCTTCTGGCTACACCTTC. This chain uses TRBV5-6 with TRBJ1-2, with TRBD1 matching 12 bases. Unmatched junction bases numbered 11, after V lost 4 bases and J lost 7 bases. The CDR3 is 16 amino acids. The germline CDR1 and CDR2 sequences are SGHDT and YYEEEE.

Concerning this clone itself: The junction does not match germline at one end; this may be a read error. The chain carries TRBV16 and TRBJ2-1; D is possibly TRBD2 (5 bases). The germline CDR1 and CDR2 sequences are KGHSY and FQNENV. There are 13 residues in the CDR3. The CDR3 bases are TGTGCCAGCAGCCGAGGGAGCTACAGTGAGCAGTTCTTC. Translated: CASSRGSYSEQFF.

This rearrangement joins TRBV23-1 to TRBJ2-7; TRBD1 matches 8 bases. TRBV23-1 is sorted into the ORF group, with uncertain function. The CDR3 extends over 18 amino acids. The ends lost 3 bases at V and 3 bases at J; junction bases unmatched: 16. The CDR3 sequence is CASSHQYTGGLRRYEQYF. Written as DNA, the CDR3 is TGCGCCAGCAGTCATCAATACACAGGGGGACTGCGTCGCTACGAGCAGTACTTC.

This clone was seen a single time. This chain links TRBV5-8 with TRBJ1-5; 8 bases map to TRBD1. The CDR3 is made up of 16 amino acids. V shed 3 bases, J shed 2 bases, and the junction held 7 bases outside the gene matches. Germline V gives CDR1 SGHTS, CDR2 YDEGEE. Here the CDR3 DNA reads TGTGCCAGCAGCTGGCCACAGGGGGGGGGCAATCAGCCCCAGCATTTT. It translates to CASSWPQGGGNQPQHF.

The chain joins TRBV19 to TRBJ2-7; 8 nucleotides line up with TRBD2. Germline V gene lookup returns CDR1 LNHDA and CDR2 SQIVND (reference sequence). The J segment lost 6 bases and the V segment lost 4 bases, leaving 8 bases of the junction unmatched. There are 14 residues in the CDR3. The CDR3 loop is CASSRVAGSGEQYF. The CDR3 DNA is TGTGCCAGTAGTAGGGTAGCGGGATCCGGCGAGCAGTACTTC.

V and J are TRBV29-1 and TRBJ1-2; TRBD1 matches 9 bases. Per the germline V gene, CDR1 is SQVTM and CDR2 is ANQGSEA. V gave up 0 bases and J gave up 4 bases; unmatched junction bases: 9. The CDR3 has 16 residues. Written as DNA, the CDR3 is TGCAGCGTTGAAGACCCACAGGGGGCGCGGGTCTATGGCTACACCTTC. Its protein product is CSVEDPQGARVYGYTF.

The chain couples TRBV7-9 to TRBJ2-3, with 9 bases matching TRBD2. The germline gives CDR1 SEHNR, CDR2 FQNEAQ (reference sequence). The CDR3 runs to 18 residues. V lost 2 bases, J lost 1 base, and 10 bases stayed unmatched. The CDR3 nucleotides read TGTGCCAGCAGCTTAACGGGGGTAGCGGGAGCACGCACAGATACGCAGTATTTT. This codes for CASSLTGVAGARTDTQYF.

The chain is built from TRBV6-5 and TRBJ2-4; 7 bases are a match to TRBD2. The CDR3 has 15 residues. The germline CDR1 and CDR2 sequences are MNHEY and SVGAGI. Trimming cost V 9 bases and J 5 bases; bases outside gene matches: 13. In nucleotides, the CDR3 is TGTGCCAGTCAATCCCGCGGGGGTTTGGAAAACATTCAGTACTTC. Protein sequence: CASQSRGGLENIQYF.

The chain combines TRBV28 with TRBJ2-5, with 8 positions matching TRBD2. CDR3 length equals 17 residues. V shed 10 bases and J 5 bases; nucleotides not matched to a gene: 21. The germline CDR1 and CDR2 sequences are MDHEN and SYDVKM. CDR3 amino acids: CATRGGRLKLPRETQYF. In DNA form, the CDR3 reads TGTGCCACCCGGGGGGGGCGCCTGAAACTCCCAAGGGAGACCCAGTACTTC.

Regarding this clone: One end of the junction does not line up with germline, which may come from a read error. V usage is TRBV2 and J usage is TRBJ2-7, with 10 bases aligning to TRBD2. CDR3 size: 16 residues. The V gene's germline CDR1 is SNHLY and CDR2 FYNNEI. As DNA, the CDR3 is TGTGCCAGCAGGGAAGGGAAAGCTAGCGGGAGCTACGAGCAGTACTTC. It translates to CASREGKASGSYEQYF. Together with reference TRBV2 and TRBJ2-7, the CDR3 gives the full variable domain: EPEVTQTPSHQVTQMGQEVILRCVPISNHLYFYWYRQILGQKVEFLVSFYNNEISEKSEIFDDQFSVERPDGSNFTLKIRSTKLEDSAMYFCASREGKASGSYEQYFGPGTRLTVT.

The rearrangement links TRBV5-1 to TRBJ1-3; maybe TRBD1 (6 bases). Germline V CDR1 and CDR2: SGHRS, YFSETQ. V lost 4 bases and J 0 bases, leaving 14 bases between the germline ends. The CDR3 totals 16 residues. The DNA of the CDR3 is TGCGCCAGCAGCCCTCGACAGGCCTCCTCTGGAAACACCATATATTTT. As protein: CASSPRQASSGNTIYF. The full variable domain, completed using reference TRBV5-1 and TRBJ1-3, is KAGVTQTPRYLIKTRGQQVTLSCSPISGHRSVSWYQQTPGQGLQFLFEYFSETQRNKGNFPGRFSGRQFSNSRSEMNVSTLELGDSALYLCASSPRQASSGNTIYFGEGSWLTVV.

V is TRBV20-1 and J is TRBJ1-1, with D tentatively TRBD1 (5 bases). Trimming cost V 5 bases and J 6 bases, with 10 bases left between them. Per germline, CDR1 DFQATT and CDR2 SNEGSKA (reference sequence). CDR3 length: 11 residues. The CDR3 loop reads CSASGGAEAFF. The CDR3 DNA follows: TGCAGTGCTTCGGGGGGAGCTGAAGCTTTCTTT.

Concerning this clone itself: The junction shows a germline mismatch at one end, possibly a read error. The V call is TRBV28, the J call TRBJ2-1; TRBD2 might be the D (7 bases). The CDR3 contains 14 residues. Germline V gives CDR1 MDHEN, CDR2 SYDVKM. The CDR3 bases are TGTGCCAGCAGCCGCGGGGGCTCCCACAATGAGCAGTTCTTC. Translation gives CASSRGGSHNEQFF. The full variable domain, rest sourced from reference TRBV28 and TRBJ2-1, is DVKVTQSSRYLVKRTGEKVFLECVQDMDHENMFWYRQDPGLGLRLIYFSYDVKMKEKGDIPEGYSVSREKKERFSLILESASTNQTSMYLCASSRGGSHNEQFFGPGTRLTVL.

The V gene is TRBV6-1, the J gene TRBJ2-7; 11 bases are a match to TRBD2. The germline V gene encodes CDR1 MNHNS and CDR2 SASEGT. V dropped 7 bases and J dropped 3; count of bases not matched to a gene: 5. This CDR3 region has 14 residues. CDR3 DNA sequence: TGTGCCAGCATAGGGGGACTAGCGGACTACGAGCAGTACTTC. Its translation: CASIGGLADYEQYF.

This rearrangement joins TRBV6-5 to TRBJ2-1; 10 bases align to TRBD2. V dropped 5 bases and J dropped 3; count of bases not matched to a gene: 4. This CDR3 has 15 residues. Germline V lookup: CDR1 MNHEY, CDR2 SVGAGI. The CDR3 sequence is CASSKLAGGYNEQFF. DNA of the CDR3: TGTGCCAGCAGTAAATTAGCGGGAGGCTACAATGAGCAGTTCTTC.

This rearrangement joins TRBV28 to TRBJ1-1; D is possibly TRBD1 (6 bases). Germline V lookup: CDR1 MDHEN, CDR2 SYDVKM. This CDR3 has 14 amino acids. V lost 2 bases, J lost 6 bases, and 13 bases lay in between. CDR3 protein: CASSLPTGRAEAFF. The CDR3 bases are TGTGCCAGCAGTTTACCGACAGGACGGGCTGAAGCTTTCTTT.

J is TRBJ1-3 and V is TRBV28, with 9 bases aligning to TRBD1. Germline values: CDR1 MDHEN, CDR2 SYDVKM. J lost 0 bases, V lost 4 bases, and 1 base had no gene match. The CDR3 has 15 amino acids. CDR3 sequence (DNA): TGTGCCAGCAGTTACAGGGGGCTCTCTGGAAACACCATATATTTT. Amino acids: CASSYRGLSGNTIYF.

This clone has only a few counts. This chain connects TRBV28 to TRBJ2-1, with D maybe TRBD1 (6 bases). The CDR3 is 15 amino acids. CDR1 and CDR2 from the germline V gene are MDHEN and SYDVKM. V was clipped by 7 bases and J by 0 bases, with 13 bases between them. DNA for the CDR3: TGTGCCAGCACCATGGACAGTAGCTCCTACAATGAGCAGTTCTTC. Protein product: CASTMDSSSYNEQFF. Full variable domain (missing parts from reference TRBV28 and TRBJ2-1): DVKVTQSSRYLVKRTGEKVFLECVQDMDHENMFWYRQDPGLGLRLIYFSYDVKMKEKGDIPEGYSVSREKKERFSLILESASTNQTSMYLCASTMDSSSYNEQFFGPGTRLTVL.